This TCR beta chain derives from a study of blood T cells in healthy people across ages. Study results and caveats: Observed TCR beta diversity per million T cells went down as age went up. This fall followed a roughly linear course with age. Naive and antigen-experienced cells were not separated, limiting conclusive comparison.

In the case of this clonotype: Its antigen is not identified.

Together with a sample-barcoded 5' primer, a J-beta primer mix was included in a second PCR lasting roughly 7 to 11 cycles. The authors tagged each cDNA molecule using a template-switch adaptor with 12 random nucleotides. TCRdb re-derived calls from the 5' RACE reads in MiXCR, one entry per CDR3 protein. Counted here are 700,000 to 950,000 distinct CDR3 sequences, roughly 60% occurring once; the ten biggest clones make up 20% to 25%. Per the germline V gene, CDR1 is LGHNA and CDR2 is YNFKEQ. V gave up 5 bases and J gave up 0 bases, with 7 bases separating them. This CDR3 spans 13 amino acids. The sample taken for sequencing was blood. The V call is TRBV4-2, the J call TRBJ1-1; D unclear. This sequence originates from a man under 40 in good health. As DNA, the CDR3 is TGTGCCAGCAGCAGAAACCTGAACACTGAAGCTTTCTTT. Protein sequence: CASSRNLNTEAFF.